This TCR beta chain originates from a study of cytomegalovirus exposure and HLA in healthy donors. Across the whole study: It was reported in a later analysis that the 95 to 150 validation repertoires used the same platform as the 550 to 800 first-cohort repertoires.

Study-wide points: A classifier reportedly called cytomegalovirus status with high sensitivity and specificity. According to the study, about 180 TCR beta chains were cytomegalovirus-associated.

A roughly 120-subject validation cohort, separate from the 666-subject first cohort, supplied the donors. Assay: immunoSEQ multiplex PCR; the TCRdb copy retains only in-frame clones and omits some. This sample has roughly 200,000 clones; approximately 83% occur once, and the top ten carry 2.5% to 3%. Concerning this clone: Its antigen is as yet unknown.

Specimen: PBMCs. This TCR was recovered from a woman aged 18-30 years in good health and CMV-seropositive.

The CDR3 spells CARSRAKKTGNTIYF. The CDR3 DNA reads as TGTGCCAGATCCCGCGCTAAGAAAACTGGAAACACCATATATTTT. This sequence joins TRBV11-2 and TRBJ1-3; D is uncertain. From germline, CDR1 is SGHAT and CDR2 FQNNGV. CDR3 length equals 15 residues. V was cut by 9 bases and J by 2 bases, with 17 bases left in between.